The 19 T cell receptor beta chains presented below share a single source sample, sequenced in a study of beta chain features in type 1 diabetes. General study results and limits: All four CD4+ subsets of Type 1 diabetes patients contained TCRB CDR3s that were moderately but significantly shorter.

TCRB transcripts that were expressed got sequenced, as all of the isolated RNA had been reverse transcribed. Clones were read by immunoSEQ multiplex PCR, and TCRdb kept only the in-frame ones, dropping some. Seen here are 130,000 to 150,000 clones, about 12% observed once, and the top ten hold under 1.5%. These receptors have no identified antigens. Sequenced material: central memory CD4+ T cells from blood. The receptors here all came from a man in his late teens or twenties with type 1 diabetes.

Only a few counts were recorded for this clone. The chain combines TRBV12-5 with TRBJ2-1, with 8 bases identical to TRBD1. Trimming cost V 6 bases and J 4 bases; bases outside gene matches: 2. CDR1 and CDR2 from the germline V gene are LGHNT and FRNRAP. The CDR3 length is 13 residues. The CDR3 bases are TGTGCTAGTGGAGGACAGGGATACAATGAGCAGTTCTTC. Its translation is CASGGQGYNEQFF.

CDR3 in DNA: TGTGCCAGCGGGGACAGGGGCCATAGCACAGATACGCAGTATTTT. Its translation is CASGDRGHSTDTQYF. V and J are TRBV2 and TRBJ2-3; 10 positions match TRBD1. CDR3 length: 15 amino acids. Unmatched junction bases numbered 5, after V lost 8 bases and J lost 0 bases. The germline gives CDR1 SNHLY, CDR2 FYNNEI.

The chain is built from TRBV27 and TRBJ2-4; TRBD2 aligns across 8 bases. V shed 3 bases and J 1 base; nucleotides not matched to a gene: 2. The CDR3 runs to 15 residues. The germline gives CDR1 MNHEY, CDR2 SMNVEV (reference sequence). The CDR3 protein is CASSFGGGAKNIQYF. The CDR3 DNA reads TGTGCCAGCAGTTTTGGCGGGGGGGCCAAAAACATTCAGTACTTC.

This clone was observed a handful of times. The chain joins TRBV28 to TRBJ1-4; TRBD1 aligns across 8 bases. The germline CDR1 and CDR2 sequences are MDHEN and SYDVKM. The CDR3 has 15 amino acids. V lost 7 bases to trimming and J lost 3 bases; unmatched junction nucleotides: 7. CDR3 region: CASTTTQGANEKLFF. CDR3 nucleotides: TGTGCCAGCACCACAACACAGGGGGCTAATGAAAAACTGTTTTTT.

With respect to this clone: The junction departs from germline at one end; a sequencing error may be responsible. CDR3 nucleotide sequence: TGTGCTAGCAGCGTACAGGGGGGACAAGAGACCCAGTACTTC. Translated: CASSVQGGQETQYF. The J gene is TRBJ2-5, the V gene TRBV7-7; 8 bases are shared with TRBD1. The CDR3 has 14 amino acids. Germline loops: CDR1 SSHAT, CDR2 FNYEAQ (reference sequence).

This clone was detected only a few times. The chain recombines TRBV4-3 with TRBJ1-1; 7 positions match TRBD1. The junction had 7 bases not matched to a gene; V was cut back by 5 bases and J by 1 base. The CDR3 has 15 residues. Germline loops: CDR1 LGHNA, CDR2 YSLEER. CDR3 nucleotides: TGCGCCAGCAGCATACAGGACAGGCCGAACACTGAAGCTTTCTTT. Its protein product is CASSIQDRPNTEAFF.

The rearrangement links TRBV5-1 to TRBJ2-5; 13 bases line up with TRBD2. CDR1 is SGHRS, CDR2 YFSETQ, per germline. Losses at the gene ends were 4 bases for V and 2 bases for J; bases not matched to a gene: 8. This CDR3 has 17 residues. CDR3 coding DNA: TGCGCCAGCAGCCTTCAGACTAGCGGGGGGACTCAAGAGACCCAGTACTTC. Encoded protein: CASSLQTSGGTQETQYF. The full variable domain, its missing parts supplied by reference TRBV5-1 and TRBJ2-5, is KAGVTQTPRYLIKTRGQQVTLSCSPISGHRSVSWYQQTPGQGLQFLFEYFSETQRNKGNFPGRFSGRQFSNSRSEMNVSTLELGDSALYLCASSLQTSGGTQETQYFGPGTRLLVL.

This clone has more than one count but fewer than ten. V is TRBV2 and J is TRBJ2-7, with D perhaps TRBD1 (6 bases). Trimming removed 5 bases at V and 6 bases at J, with 11 bases between. Germline V gene data show CDR1 as SNHLY and CDR2 as FYNNEI. This CDR3 is built from 12 residues. CDR3 loop: CASSTTGFEQYF. DNA of the CDR3: TGTGCCAGCAGTACAACAGGGTTCGAGCAGTACTTC.

This clone was counted only a few times. V gene TRBV5-1 combines with J gene TRBJ2-3; tentatively, D is TRBD2 (6 bases). The CDR3 has 15 amino acids. Looked up from germline, CDR1 is SGHRS and CDR2 is YFSETQ. Trimming took 0 bases from V and 1 from J, leaving 9 bases between them. Written as DNA, the CDR3 is TGCGCCAGCAGCTTGGGCGGGGTCGGCACAGATACGCAGTATTTT. It yields the protein CASSLGGVGTDTQYF.

This clone appeared a few times. The chain uses TRBV11-2 and TRBJ2-7; TRBD1 matches 7 bases. With 5 bases clipped from V and 6 bases from J, the junction kept 10 bases outside the gene matches. CDR1 and CDR2 (germline): SGHAT, FQNNGV. This CDR3 is 14 amino acids long. CDR3 sequence (DNA): TGTGCCAGCAGCCCAACCTTAGGGGGCCTCGAGCAGTACTTC. Translated: CASSPTLGGLEQYF.

This sequence joins TRBV27 and TRBJ1-6, with 7 bases identical to TRBD1. The CDR3 has 16 residues. V shed 6 bases, J shed 0 bases, and the junction held 5 bases outside the gene matches. Germline lookup yields CDR1 MNHEY and CDR2 SMNVEV (reference sequence). CDR3 region: CASRRQGTSYNSPLHF. The CDR3 DNA is TGTGCCAGCAGAAGACAGGGAACCTCCTATAATTCACCCCTCCACTTT.

In this sample, this clone turned up a few times. One end of the junction is discordant with germline, which a read error may explain. This rearrangement joins TRBV6-1 to TRBJ1-6, with D tentatively TRBD1 (5 bases). The germline gives CDR1 MNHNS, CDR2 SASEGT. The CDR3 extends over 13 amino acids. This chain's CDR3 is CASSPVTDSTLHF. CDR3 nucleotide sequence: TGTGCCAGCAGCCCCGTGACAGATTCAACCCTCCACTTT.

This clone was detected a few times. V gene TRBV18 combines with J gene TRBJ2-2; D is possibly TRBD1 (6 bases). V lost 6 bases, J lost 2 bases, and 13 bases lay in between. CDR1 and CDR2 from the germline V gene are KGHSH and LQKENI. CDR3 length equals 15 residues. This CDR3 reads CASSQRTANTGELFF. CDR3 coding DNA: TGTGCCAGCTCGCAGAGGACAGCCAACACCGGGGAGCTGTTTTTT.

This clone has a handful of counts. This chain joins TRBV30 and TRBJ2-3; 13 bases are shared with TRBD2. The CDR3 totals 17 residues. CDR1 is GTSNPN and CDR2 is SVGIG in the germline V gene (reference sequence). Trimming cost V 3 bases and J 4 bases; bases outside gene matches: 10. The CDR3 DNA reads as TGTGCCTGGAGCCCTGGACTAGGACTAGCGGGGGCAGATACGCAGTATTTT. Protein sequence: CAWSPGLGLAGADTQYF.

This clone is deemed medium-sized (0.01 to 0.1%). As DNA, the CDR3 is TGTGCCAGCAGCCCCACCGGGACAGCTTTCTACGAGCAGTACTTC. This sequence encodes CASSPTGTAFYEQYF. The chain couples TRBV9 to TRBJ2-7; TRBD1 aligns across 7 bases. J lost 3 bases, V lost 4 bases, and 10 bases had no gene match. Germline CDR1 reads SGDLS; CDR2 reads YYNGEE. The CDR3 runs to 15 residues.

This clone was seen at least ten times. The V gene is TRBV7-7, the J gene TRBJ2-1; D gene ambiguous. Germline CDR1 SSHAT, CDR2 FNYEAQ (reference sequence). Trimming pared 1 base from V and 7 bases from J, leaving 8 bases between. CDR3 size: 13 residues. The CDR3 DNA reads TGTGCCAGCAGCTTAGGGATGAGGAATGAGCAGTTCTTC. The encoded protein is CASSLGMRNEQFF.

Comments on this clone: At the DNA level, this CDR3 is encoded by other sequences in the same sample as well. The chain couples TRBV20-1 to TRBJ2-5; D gene ambiguous. The CDR3 totals 11 residues. V was clipped by 3 bases and J by 5 bases, with 7 bases between them. CDR1 is DFQATT and CDR2 is SNEGSKA in the germline V gene (reference sequence). CDR3: CSARDGETQYF. CDR3 nucleotides: TGCAGTGCTAGGGATGGGGAGACCCAGTACTTC.

The chain has TRBV9 and TRBJ2-3, with TRBD1 identical over 9 bases. The germline V gene has CDR1 SGDLS and CDR2 YYNGEE. The junction had 7 bases not matched to a gene; V was cut back by 4 bases and J by 1 base. CDR3 size: 16 residues. The CDR3 DNA reads TGTGCCAGCAGCCCCCGACAGGGGGGAGGCACAGATACGCAGTATTTT. This codes for CASSPRQGGGTDTQYF.

This clone occurred a few times. This chain uses TRBV5-6 with TRBJ2-3; 10 nucleotides line up with TRBD2. The V and J ends lost 5 bases and 5 bases, in that order; junction bases with no gene match: 14. Germline CDR1 SGHDT, CDR2 YYEEEE. The CDR3 contains 17 residues. As DNA, the CDR3 is TGTGCCAGCAGTCGTACCCAGCGGGGGGGCTTTAGAGATACGCAGTATTTT. Protein product: CASSRTQRGGFRDTQYF.